This T cell receptor (beta chain) was observed in a study of T cells in women clearing cervical HPV infection. Comment on this clone: Its antigen is undetermined. Sequencing ends 3 residues short of the CDR3 end; the germline J gene provides the rest.

Overall study results and limits: T-cell numbers per sample were unknown and may explain richness differences. Associations may precede or follow infection; HPV-specific or memory T cells were not isolated. Repertoire richness, not evenness, was significantly elevated in CIN3+ cases versus controls. TRBV6-7 abundance was lower in cases than controls (about 0.099% versus 0.16%).

The table came from immunoSEQ multiplex PCR; TCRdb's copy has only in-frame clones and leaves some out. This sample's table reports over 25,000 clones. The V and J ends lost 3 bases and 6 bases, in that order; junction bases with no gene match: 11. Germline CDR1 is LNHDA and CDR2 is SQIVND (reference sequence). This CDR3 has 16 residues. This sequence was found in a woman aged 18 to 69 with a cervical HPV16 infection that either progressed to CIN3+ or cleared (not recorded which). Sequenced input: blood buffy coat. This chain joins TRBV19 and TRBJ2-7; 10 nucleotides match TRBD2. CDR3 DNA (partial): TGTGCCAGTAGTATGGTTCCGGCTAGCGGGAGACGCGAG. This codes for CASSMVPASGRRE. The entire CDR3 protein is CASSMVPASGRREQYF.